The next 20 T cell receptor beta chains were all read from a single sample in a study of T cells in Graves' hyperthyroidism and ophthalmopathy. There were TCR beta CDR3 regions amplified from RNA transcripts. First-round RT-PCR of the TCR CDR3 relied on the HTBI primer set. TCRdb itself ran the multiplex PCR reads through MiXCR, one entry per CDR3 protein. Of hundreds of thousands of distinct CDR3 sequences in the sample, just under 20% were seen once. Sequenced input: blood. Receptors were obtained from a man aged 35 to 55 with Graves' ophthalmopathy.

This clonotype has only a few counts. The V gene is TRBV7-9, the J gene TRBJ2-1; D gene unclear. V shed 1 base and J shed 6 bases, with 4 bases lying between them. CDR1 is SEHNR and CDR2 is FQNEAQ in the germline V gene (reference sequence). This CDR3 spans 12 amino acids. The CDR3 bases are TGTGCCAGCAGCTTAGTTGCCAATGAGCAGTTCTTC. Encoded protein: CASSLVANEQFF.

There are many counts of this clonotype. V usage is TRBV3-2 and J usage is TRBJ2-1; no check of the table's D call, TRBD2, against the DNA was made. TRBV3-2 is listed as a pseudogene. The CDR3 is 14 residues long. CDR3 nucleotide sequence: TGTGCCAGCAGCCAAGAGTGGCTAGGAAATGAGCAGTTCTTC. This sequence encodes CASSQEWLGNEQFF.

This clonotype has a handful of counts. This chain links TRBV4-2 with TRBJ2-2, with D possibly matching TRBD1 (5 bases). Looked up from germline, CDR1 is LGHNA and CDR2 is YNFKEQ. Trimming removed 4 bases at V and 7 bases at J, with 10 bases between. This CDR3 contains 13 residues. The chain's CDR3 is CASSPDRGGELFF. The CDR3 DNA follows: TGTGCCAGCAGCCCTGATAGGGGCGGGGAGCTGTTTTTT.

In this sample, this clonotype turned up a few times. The chain is built from TRBV7-2 and TRBJ2-3; the match to TRBD2 covers 10 bases. The length of the CDR3 is 17 residues. Germline trimming cut 2 bases from V and 0 bases from J; bases unmatched to any gene: 5. In germline, CDR1 is SGHTA, CDR2 FQGNSA. The CDR3 spells CASSLTSGLASTDTQYF. The CDR3 DNA sequence: TGTGCCAGCAGCTTAACGTCGGGACTAGCGAGCACAGATACGCAGTATTTT. Based on the CDR3 plus reference TRBV7-2 and TRBJ2-3, the full variable domain is GAGVSQSPSNKVTEKGKDVELRCDPISGHTALYWYRQSLGQGLEFLIYFQGNSAPDKSGLPSDRFSAERTGGSVSTLTIQRTQQEDSAVYLCASSLTSGLASTDTQYFGPGTRLTVL.

This chain connects TRBV20-1 to TRBJ2-1, with D possibly TRBD2 on 5 matching bases. The CDR3 runs to 12 residues. Germline V gives CDR1 DFQATT, CDR2 SNEGSKA (reference sequence). Deletions cut 7 bases from V and 5 bases from J, with 12 bases between. CDR3 nucleotide sequence: TGCAGTGAGAGACTAAGCCACAATGAGCAGTTCTTC. It translates to CSERLSHNEQFF.

Worth noting for this clonotype: The germline gene is not matched at one end of the junction; a read error may be the cause. The V call is TRBV10-3, the J call TRBJ2-7; 11 bases map to TRBD2. CDR1 is ENHRY, CDR2 SYGVKD, per germline. CDR3 size: 13 residues. CDR3 bases: TGTGCCAGCAGTCACGGGACTAGCGGCGAGCAGTACTTC. It translates to CASSHGTSGEQYF.

The chain links TRBV6-2 or TRBV6-3 to TRBJ2-3, with 7 bases aligning to TRBD2. Trimming took 8 bases from V and 3 from J; bases not matched to a gene: 5. This CDR3 has 13 residues. Germline V gene lookup returns CDR1 MNHEY and CDR2 SVGEGT. For the CDR3, the DNA is TGTGCCAGCGGGGGGGATCTGACAGATACGCAGTATTTT. This encodes CASGGDLTDTQYF.

This clonotype came up a few times. J is TRBJ1-6 and V is TRBV12-3 or TRBV12-4; TRBD1 might be the D (6 bases). The CDR3 loop spans 15 amino acids. Trimming took 3 bases from V and 10 from J, leaving 16 bases between them. CDR3 nucleotides: TGTGCCAGCAGTTTTCGGGCAGGGGTAGGGTCACCCCTCCACTTT. Amino acid sequence: CASSFRAGVGSPLHF.

This clonotype came up a few times. The chain has TRBV12-3 or TRBV12-4 and TRBJ1-2; 7 nucleotides align to TRBD1. J was trimmed by 4 bases and V by 5 bases; bases with no gene match: 7. There are 14 residues in the CDR3. The CDR3 DNA sequence: TGTGCCAGCAGTCGAGGGGGCTCGGCCTATGGCTACACCTTC. Amino acids: CASSRGGSAYGYTF.

V usage is TRBV7-3 and J usage is TRBJ2-7, with D possibly TRBD1 on 6 matching bases. Trimming left V 5 bases short and J 0 bases short, with 17 bases between. From germline, CDR1 is SGHTA and CDR2 FQGTGA. This CDR3 comprises 16 residues. CDR3 in amino acids: CASSPFGGLSSYEQYF. As DNA, the CDR3 is TGTGCCAGCAGCCCTTTTGGGGGCCTAAGCTCCTACGAGCAGTACTTC.

Ten or more counts support this clonotype. The V call is TRBV5-1, the J call TRBJ2-2; a possible D gene is TRBD1 (5 bases). Germline assignment: CDR1 SGHRS and CDR2 YFSETQ. Trimming left V 5 bases short and J 5 bases short, with 16 bases between. There are 15 residues in the CDR3. The DNA of the CDR3 is TGCGCCAGCAGTAACAGGTCTGGGAAGACCGGGGAGCTGTTTTTT. It is translated as CASSNRSGKTGELFF.

This clonotype was seen at least ten times. The chain is built from TRBV28 and TRBJ2-3; TRBD2 matches 13 bases. The CDR3 contains 16 residues. Losses at the gene ends were 4 bases for V and 2 bases for J; bases not matched to a gene: 3. Germline-derived CDR1 and CDR2 are MDHEN and SYDVKM. The CDR3 sequence is CASSWGLAGFTDTQYF. For the CDR3, the DNA is TGTGCCAGCAGTTGGGGACTAGCGGGATTCACAGATACGCAGTATTTT.

The chain has TRBV7-9 and TRBJ2-2; D is possibly TRBD1 or TRBD2 (5 bases each). The germline V gene has CDR1 SEHNR and CDR2 FQNEAQ (reference sequence). CDR3 length: 15 residues. Trimming took off 1 base at V and 3 bases at J, with 9 bases between the two ends. CDR3 sequence reads: CASSLGEGYTGELFF. Here the CDR3 DNA reads TGTGCCAGCAGCTTAGGAGAGGGGTACACCGGGGAGCTGTTTTTT.

The chain links TRBV12-3 or TRBV12-4 to TRBJ2-3; D is unresolved. This CDR3 has 12 residues. Trimming took 5 bases from V and 6 from J, leaving 9 bases between them. CDR3 in amino acids: CASSGYVDTQYF. The CDR3, as DNA: TGTGCCAGCAGTGGTTACGTGGATACGCAGTATTTT.

The V and J genes are TRBV24-1 and TRBJ1-2; no reliable D call. Trimming removed 6 bases from V and 6 bases from J, with 16 bases in between. Per the germline V gene, CDR1 is KGHDR and CDR2 is SFDVKD. The CDR3 extends over 14 amino acids. The CDR3 nucleotides are TGTGCCACCAGTTCACCGGATCGTAATAATGGCTACACCTTC. Translating gives CATSSPDRNNGYTF.

The CDR3 sequence: CASSPGRGGTGELFF. The CDR3 coding sequence is TGTGCCAGCAGCCCGGGACGGGGGGGCACCGGGGAGCTGTTTTTT. The rearrangement links TRBV7-8 to TRBJ2-2; TRBD2 matches 8 bases. Germline CDR1 reads SGHVS; CDR2 reads FQNEAQ. Losses at the gene ends were 5 bases for V and 4 bases for J; bases not matched to a gene: 6. This CDR3 has 15 amino acids.

This clonotype was found many times. The gene calls are TRBV28 and TRBJ2-5; D may be TRBD1 (6 bases). The CDR3 has 15 amino acids. The germline V and J ends were trimmed by 6 bases and 2 bases, with 16 bases remaining between them. Germline values: CDR1 MDHEN, CDR2 SYDVKM. This chain's CDR3 is CASSLGSTGQETQYF. CDR3 nucleotide sequence: TGTGCCAGCAGCTTAGGGTCGACAGGACAAGAGACCCAGTACTTC.

This clonotype was picked up many times. J is TRBJ2-7 and V is TRBV7-9; no clear D. The germline V gene has CDR1 SEHNR and CDR2 FQNEAQ (reference sequence). Trimming pared 6 bases from V and 3 bases from J, leaving 18 bases between. This CDR3 region has 15 residues. In nucleotides, the CDR3 is TGTGCCAGCAGTCGCAAAGGGTCCGGGTACTACGAGCAGTACTTC. Encoded protein: CASSRKGSGYYEQYF.

This clonotype appeared a few times. The chain recombines TRBV5-4 with TRBJ2-7; 9 bases align to TRBD1. Germline loops: CDR1 SGHNT, CDR2 YYREEE (reference sequence). CDR3 length: 16 residues. V lost 4 bases to trimming and J lost 3 bases; unmatched junction nucleotides: 11. CDR3 region: CASSGYRDREVYEQYF. CDR3 DNA sequence: TGTGCCAGCAGCGGATACCGGGACAGGGAAGTCTACGAGCAGTACTTC.

Many counts were recorded for this clonotype. The chain employs TRBV11-2 and TRBJ2-1; 7 positions match TRBD2. Trimming took 1 base from V and 9 from J; bases not matched to a gene: 12. The CDR3 has 16 residues. The germline CDR1 and CDR2 sequences are SGHAT and FQNNGV. CDR3 bases: TGTGCCAGCAGCTTAGGGAGAAGCGGGACCGAACCTGAGCAGTTCTTC. It codes for CASSLGRSGTEPEQFF.